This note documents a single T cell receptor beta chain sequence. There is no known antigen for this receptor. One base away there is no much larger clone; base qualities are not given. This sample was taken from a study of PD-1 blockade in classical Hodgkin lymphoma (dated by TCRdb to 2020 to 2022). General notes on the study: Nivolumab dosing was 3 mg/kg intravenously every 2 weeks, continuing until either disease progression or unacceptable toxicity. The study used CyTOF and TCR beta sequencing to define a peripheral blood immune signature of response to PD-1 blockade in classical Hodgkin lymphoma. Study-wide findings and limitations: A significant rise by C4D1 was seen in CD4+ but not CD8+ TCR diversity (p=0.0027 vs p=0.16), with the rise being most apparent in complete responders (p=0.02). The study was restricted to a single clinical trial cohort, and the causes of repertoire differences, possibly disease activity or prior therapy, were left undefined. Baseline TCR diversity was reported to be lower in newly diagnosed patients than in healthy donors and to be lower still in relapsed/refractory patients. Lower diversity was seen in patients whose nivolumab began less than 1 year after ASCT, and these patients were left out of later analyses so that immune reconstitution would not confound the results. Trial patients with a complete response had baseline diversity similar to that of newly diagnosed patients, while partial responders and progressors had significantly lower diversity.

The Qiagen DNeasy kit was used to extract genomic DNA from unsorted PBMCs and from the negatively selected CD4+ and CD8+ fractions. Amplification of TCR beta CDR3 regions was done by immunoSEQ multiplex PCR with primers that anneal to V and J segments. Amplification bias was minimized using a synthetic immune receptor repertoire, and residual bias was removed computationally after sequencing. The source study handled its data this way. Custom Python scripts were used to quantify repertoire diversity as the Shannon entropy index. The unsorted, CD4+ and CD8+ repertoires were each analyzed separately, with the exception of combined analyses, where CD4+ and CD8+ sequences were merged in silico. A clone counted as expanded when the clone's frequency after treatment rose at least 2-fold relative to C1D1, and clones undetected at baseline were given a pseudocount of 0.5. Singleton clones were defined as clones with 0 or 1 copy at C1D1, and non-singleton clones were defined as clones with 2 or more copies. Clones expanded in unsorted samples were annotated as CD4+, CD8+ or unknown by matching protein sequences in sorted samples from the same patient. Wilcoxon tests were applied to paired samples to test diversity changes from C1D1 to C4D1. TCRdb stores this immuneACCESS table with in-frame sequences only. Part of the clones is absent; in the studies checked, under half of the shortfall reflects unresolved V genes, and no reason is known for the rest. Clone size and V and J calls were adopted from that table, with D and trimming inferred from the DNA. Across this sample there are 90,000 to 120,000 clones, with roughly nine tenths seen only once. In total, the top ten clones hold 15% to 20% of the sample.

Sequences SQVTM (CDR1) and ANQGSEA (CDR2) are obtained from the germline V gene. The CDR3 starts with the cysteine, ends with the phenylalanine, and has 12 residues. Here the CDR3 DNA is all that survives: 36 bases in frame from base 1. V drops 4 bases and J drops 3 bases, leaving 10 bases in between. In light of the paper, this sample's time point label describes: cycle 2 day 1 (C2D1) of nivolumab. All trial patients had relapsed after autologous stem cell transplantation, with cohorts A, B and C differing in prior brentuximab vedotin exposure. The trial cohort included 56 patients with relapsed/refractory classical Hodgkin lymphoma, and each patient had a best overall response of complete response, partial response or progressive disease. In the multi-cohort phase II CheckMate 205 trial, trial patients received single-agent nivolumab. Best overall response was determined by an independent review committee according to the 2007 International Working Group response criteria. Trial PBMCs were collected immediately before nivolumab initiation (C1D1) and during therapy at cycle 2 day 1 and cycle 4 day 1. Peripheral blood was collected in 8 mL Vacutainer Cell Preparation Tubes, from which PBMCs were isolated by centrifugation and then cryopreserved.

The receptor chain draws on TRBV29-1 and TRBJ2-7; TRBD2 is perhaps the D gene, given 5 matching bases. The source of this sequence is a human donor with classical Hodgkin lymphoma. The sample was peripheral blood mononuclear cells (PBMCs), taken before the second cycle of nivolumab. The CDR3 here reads CSVGTGSYEQYF. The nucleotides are TGCAGCGTTGGTACGGGAAGCTACGAGCAGTACTTC.